These 25 T cell receptor beta chains were sequenced from one sample in a study of T cell responses to AZD1222 COVID-19 vaccine. Sequencing used immunoSEQ multiplex PCR; TCRdb keeps in-frame clones, though not all of them. The sample carries about 100,000 clones, about 90% recorded once. The input for sequencing was peripheral blood, taken on day 0 of AZD1222 vaccination. Receptors were obtained from an adult in good health.

The rearrangement links TRBV19 to TRBJ1-5, with D perhaps TRBD1 (6 bases). The V and J ends lost 4 bases and 6 bases respectively, with 16 bases between them. Germline V gene sequence: CDR1 LNHDA, CDR2 SQIVND (reference sequence). The CDR3 is 15 residues long. The CDR3 is CASSTMTGGGQPQHF. The CDR3 nucleotides read TGTGCCAGTAGTACAATGACAGGTGGAGGTCAGCCCCAGCATTTT. Drawing the rest from reference TRBV19 and TRBJ1-5, the complete variable domain is DGGITQSPKYLFRKEGQNVTLSCEQNLNHDAMYWYRQDPGQGLRLIYYSQIVNDFQKGDIAEGYSVSREKKESFPLTVTSAQKNPTAFYLCASSTMTGGGQPQHFGDGTRLSIL.

This sequence joins TRBV10-1 and TRBJ2-2, with D hard to call. V dropped 6 bases and J dropped 6 bases, with 8 bases sitting between them. This CDR3 spans 12 amino acids. Germline V gives CDR1 WNHNN, CDR2 SYGVQD (reference sequence). The CDR3 reads CASSPRPGELFF. Written as DNA, the CDR3 is TGCGCCAGCAGCCCCCGTCCCGGGGAGCTGTTTTTT.

This sequence joins TRBV6-4 and TRBJ2-1; D is unclear. The CDR3 is 15 residues long. The germline gives CDR1 MRHNA, CDR2 SNTAGT. V lost 3 bases and J 0 bases, leaving 9 bases between the germline ends. The CDR3 here is CASSEDPSSYNEQFF. CDR3 nucleotide sequence: TGTGCCAGCAGTGAAGATCCGAGCTCCTACAATGAGCAGTTCTTC.

This chain uses TRBV5-5 with TRBJ2-7; 10 bases align to TRBD1. CDR1 and CDR2 from the germline V gene are SGHKS and YYEKEE (reference sequence). This CDR3 is 14 amino acids long. With V trimmed by 5 bases and J by 3 bases, 5 bases remained unmatched. The CDR3: CASSYRDRGYEQYF. As DNA, the CDR3 is TGTGCCAGCAGTTATCGGGACAGGGGCTACGAGCAGTACTTC.

For the CDR3, the DNA is TGCAGCGTTAACGAAGCGGGCCGAGGATCCTACGAGCAGTACTTC. Its protein is CSVNEAGRGSYEQYF. The rearrangement joins TRBV29-1 to TRBJ2-7; tentatively, D is TRBD2 (6 bases). The germline CDR1 and CDR2 sequences are SQVTM and ANQGSEA. V lost 5 bases and J lost 1, with 18 bases in between. This CDR3 contains 15 residues.

J is TRBJ1-5 and V is TRBV6-1, with 8 bases identical to TRBD1. With V trimmed by 5 bases and J by 5 bases, 5 bases remained unmatched. The CDR3 consists of 14 residues. The germline gives CDR1 MNHNS, CDR2 SASEGT. The CDR3 protein is CASSKKQGDQPQHF. The CDR3, as DNA: TGTGCCAGCAGTAAAAAACAGGGGGATCAGCCCCAGCATTTT.

In this sample, this clone turned up a few times. The chain links TRBV28 to TRBJ1-6; no definite D call. CDR1 is MDHEN and CDR2 is SYDVKM in the germline V gene. This CDR3 region has 17 residues. Trimming pared 4 bases from V and 9 bases from J, leaving 22 bases between. For the CDR3, the DNA is TGTGCCAGCAGTTCCGCTCAAGGTTTCTGGCGGGGTTCACCCCTCCACTTT. Protein sequence: CASSSAQGFWRGSPLHF.

This rearrangement joins TRBV7-2 to TRBJ2-2; D is possibly TRBD1 (6 bases). This CDR3 is built from 13 residues. Trimming took 5 bases from V and 7 from J, leaving 11 bases between them. CDR1 SGHTA and CDR2 FQGNSA come from the germline V gene. The CDR3 loop reads CASSPTGFGELFF. The CDR3, as DNA: TGTGCCAGCAGCCCCACAGGGTTCGGGGAGCTGTTTTTT.

J is TRBJ2-7 and V is TRBV5-4; D unclear. The CDR3 contains 15 residues. V dropped 5 bases and J dropped 0 bases, with 15 bases sitting between them. Germline V lookup: CDR1 SGHNT, CDR2 YYREEE (reference sequence). CDR3 in amino acids: CASRPGSASSYEQYF. As DNA, the CDR3 is TGTGCCAGCAGACCCGGCAGCGCGAGCTCCTACGAGCAGTACTTC.

The rearrangement links TRBV5-1 to TRBJ2-5, with a tentative D call TRBD2 (6 bases). V lost 1 base, J lost 5 bases, and 12 bases lay in between. CDR3 length equals 14 residues. Germline lookup yields CDR1 SGHRS and CDR2 YFSETQ. This CDR3 reads CASSLRGSAETQYF. CDR3 DNA sequence: TGCGCCAGCAGCTTGCGGGGGTCTGCGGAGACCCAGTACTTC.

The CDR3 sequence: CASSSQETQYF. Here the CDR3 DNA reads TGTGCCAGCAGCTCACAAGAGACCCAGTACTTC. The chain recombines TRBV5-4 with TRBJ2-5; no clear D gene. Trimming removed 3 bases from V and 2 bases from J, with 2 bases in between. CDR1 is SGHNT, CDR2 YYREEE, per germline (reference sequence). The CDR3 totals 11 residues.

The rearrangement uses TRBV7-2 and TRBJ2-1; D gene uncertain. The CDR3 spans 15 residues. V was cut by 3 bases and J by 9 bases, with 18 bases left in between. Per the germline V gene, CDR1 is SGHTA and CDR2 is FQGNSA. CDR3 sequence: CASSFTRDQLGEQFF. In nucleotides, the CDR3 is TGTGCCAGCAGCTTCACCCGCGACCAGTTGGGTGAGCAGTTCTTC.

This clone was found once. The chain is built from TRBV12-3 or TRBV12-4 and TRBJ2-7; tentative D call: TRBD1 (5 bases). The CDR3 totals 13 residues. V dropped 3 bases and J dropped 0 bases, with 6 bases sitting between them. CDR3 protein: CASSFRASYEQYF. The CDR3 nucleotides are TGTGCCAGCAGTTTCAGGGCCTCCTACGAGCAGTACTTC.

The J gene is TRBJ1-1, the V gene TRBV6-5; weak D call: TRBD1 (6 bases). The V gene's germline CDR1 is MNHEY and CDR2 SVGAGI. The CDR3 is 14 amino acids. Trimming took off 7 bases at V and 0 bases at J, with 12 bases between the two ends. CDR3 DNA: TGTGCCAGCAACCCGGGACACTTGAACACTGAAGCTTTCTTT. Translated: CASNPGHLNTEAFF.

The V and J genes are TRBV5-1 and TRBJ2-5; D perhaps matches TRBD2 (6 bases). Trimming pared 4 bases from V and 2 bases from J, leaving 12 bases between. This CDR3 comprises 14 residues. The germline V gene encodes CDR1 SGHRS and CDR2 YFSETQ. CDR3 region: CASSPRDSQETQYF. CDR3 DNA sequence: TGCGCCAGCAGCCCCCGGGACTCACAAGAGACCCAGTACTTC.

The chain couples TRBV7-6 to TRBJ1-4, with D perhaps TRBD1 (6 bases). The CDR3 extends over 15 amino acids. V dropped 6 bases and J dropped 7 bases, with 18 bases sitting between them. Germline V CDR1 and CDR2: SGHVS, FNYEAQ. The CDR3 bases are TGTGCCAGCAGTCAACTCCGGGGGGGGCTTGAAAAACTGTTTTTT. It encodes CASSQLRGGLEKLFF.

V gene TRBV7-2 combines with J gene TRBJ2-3; D call uncertain. There are 15 residues in the CDR3. Trimming took 4 bases from V and 6 from J, leaving 17 bases between them. Germline V gene lookup returns CDR1 SGHTA and CDR2 FQGNSA. The CDR3 region has the DNA TGTGCCAGCAGCTCCCCCGGTTTAGTCGGGGATACGCAGTATTTT. Its protein is CASSSPGLVGDTQYF.

V and J are TRBV29-1 and TRBJ2-1, with D possibly matching TRBD2 (7 bases). The V end lost 7 bases, the J end lost 4 bases, and 17 bases lay between the germline ends. This CDR3 contains 14 residues. Germline CDR1 reads SQVTM; CDR2 reads ANQGSEA. CDR3 protein: CSAPTGRGYNEQFF. CDR3 nucleotide sequence: TGCAGCGCCCCAACAGGGAGGGGATACAATGAGCAGTTCTTC.

J is TRBJ2-2 and V is TRBV5-6; D perhaps matches TRBD2 (5 bases). Trimming shortened V by 0 bases and J by 7 bases, and 19 bases separated the two germline ends. The CDR3 length is 17 residues. Germline CDR1 is SGHDT and CDR2 is YYEEEE. CDR3 loop: CASSLDRGGSLNGELFF. DNA of the CDR3: TGTGCCAGCAGCTTGGATCGGGGTGGAAGCTTAAACGGGGAGCTGTTTTTT.

The count of this clone is one. The chain carries TRBV2 and TRBJ2-6; 10 bases line up with TRBD1. The V segment lost 6 bases and the J segment 0 bases; nucleotides outside the gene matches: 2. The germline gives CDR1 SNHLY, CDR2 FYNNEI. This CDR3 is built from 16 residues. The chain's CDR3 is CASRGTGDSGANVLTF. The CDR3, as DNA: TGTGCCAGCAGAGGGACAGGGGACTCTGGGGCCAACGTCCTGACTTTC.

The chain links TRBV6-8 to TRBJ2-7; the match to TRBD2 covers 7 bases. The CDR3 extends over 21 amino acids. J gave up 1 base and V 4 bases, and 25 bases lay outside the gene matches. Looked up from germline, CDR1 is MNHGY and CDR2 is SAAAGT. In nucleotides, the CDR3 is TGTGCCAGCAGTTCGACCCCAAGGAAGGGTAGGCTAGCGGCGATTTCCTACGAGCAGTACTTC. Translated: CASSSTPRKGRLAAISYEQYF.

V is TRBV25-1 and J is TRBJ2-5; D is undetermined. The germline V gene has CDR1 MGHDK and CDR2 SYGVNS. The CDR3 covers 11 residues. V gave up 5 bases and J gave up 5 bases, with 6 bases separating them. The CDR3 DNA sequence: TGTGCCAGCAGTTCATGGGAGACCCAGTACTTC. Translating it yields CASSSWETQYF. Full variable domain (rest looked up from reference TRBV25-1 and TRBJ2-5): EADIYQTPRYLVIGTGKKITLECSQTMGHDKMYWYQQDPGMELHLIHYSYGVNSTEKGDLSSESTVSRIRTEHFPLTLESARPSHTSQYLCASSSWETQYFGPGTRLLVL.

The rearrangement links TRBV11-3 to TRBJ2-5; D unresolved. CDR1 and CDR2 from the germline V gene are SGHNT and YENEEA. The V end was cut by 1 base, the J end by 0 bases, with 9 bases between. CDR3 size: 15 residues. As DNA, the CDR3 is TGTGCCAGCAGCTTAGGGCCTACCCACCAAGAGACCCAGTACTTC. Encoded protein: CASSLGPTHQETQYF.

V gene TRBV7-9 combines with J gene TRBJ1-1; D unresolved. The germline V gene has CDR1 SEHNR and CDR2 FQNEAQ (reference sequence). V was clipped by 0 bases and J by 0 bases, with 5 bases between them. There are 14 residues in the CDR3. The CDR3 sequence is CASSLAQLNTEAFF. Written as DNA, the CDR3 is TGTGCCAGCAGCTTAGCACAGCTGAACACTGAAGCTTTCTTT.

V usage is TRBV27 and J usage is TRBJ2-1; 12 bases agree with TRBD2. The CDR3 has 17 amino acids. Trimming removed 8 bases from V and 4 bases from J; junction bases left unmatched: 12. The germline gives CDR1 MNHEY, CDR2 SMNVEV (reference sequence). CDR3 sequence reads: CASRLRLAGEGYNEQFF. CDR3 in DNA: TGTGCCAGCCGACTCAGACTAGCGGGAGAGGGGTACAATGAGCAGTTCTTC.